This TCR beta chain was captured by sequencing in a study of cytomegalovirus exposure and HLA in healthy donors. Overall study results and limits: Most subjects had HLA-A and HLA-B alleles reportedly predicted accurately by TCR beta sequences. As was reported, the classifier diagnosed cytomegalovirus status with high specificity and sensitivity. HLA restriction was apparent for most CMV-associated TCR beta chains in a later analysis.

Concerning this clone itself: What it binds is unknown.

Germline V CDR1 and CDR2: SGHVS, FQNEAQ. The CDR3 runs 13 residues. V lost 5 bases, J lost 4 bases, and 11 bases lay in between. These donors, healthy bone marrow donors, were studied. With 60 Vbeta and 13 Jbeta primers, the PCR was carried out. Generated by immunoSEQ multiplex PCR, the TCRdb table keeps only in-frame clones and is missing some. The data show 85,000 to 130,000 clones, roughly 82% seen once. The sample consisted of PBMCs. The V gene is TRBV7-8, the J gene TRBJ2-5; unclear D gene. The origin of this receptor is a man aged 50-60 years in good health and CMV-seronegative. The CDR3 sequence: CASSPLFRETQYF. In DNA, the CDR3 is TGTGCCAGCAGCCCCCTCTTCAGAGAGACCCAGTACTTC. Complete variable domain (other parts from reference TRBV7-8 and TRBJ2-5): GAGVSQSPRYKVAKRGQDVALRCDPISGHVSLFWYQQALGQGPEFLTYFQNEAQLDKSGLPSDRFFAERPEGSVSTLKIQRTQQEDSAVYLCASSPLFRETQYFGPGTRLLVL.